This T cell receptor (beta chain) comes out of a study of Ad26.COV2.S vaccination and SARS-CoV-2 variants. Treatment: some 20 received Ad26.COV2.S at low or high dose, single or two shots; about 5 received placebo; per-sample allocation not given. Sampling was done on day 63 after the first vaccine or placebo injection. Within Boston, the person who donated was an adult of 18-55 years. Trimming left V 7 bases short and J 2 bases short, with 14 bases between. Germline V CDR1 and CDR2: SNHLY, FYNNEI. The CDR3 runs to 14 residues. TCRdb's table, derived via immunoSEQ multiplex PCR, lists solely in-frame clones and lacks some. The sample shows roughly 410,000 clones, 80% to 90% of them seen only once.

The rearrangement joins TRBV2 to TRBJ1-1; no clear D. The specimen comprised peripheral blood, sampled in a trial of Ad26.COV2.S vaccine versus placebo. This clonotype originated in a person aged 18-60 years who received the Ad26.COV2.S COVID-19 vaccine or a placebo. CDR3 coding DNA: TGTGCCAGCATCCCCGGGGTGGTCAACACTGAAGCTTTCTTT. It yields the protein CASIPGVVNTEAFF.